Each of the 14 T cell receptor beta chains below was sequenced from the same sample in a study of Graves' ophthalmopathy and Graves' hyperthyroidism. RNA served as the template for amplifying TCR beta CDR3 regions. Second-round multiplex PCR came after a first-round RT-PCR that employed HTBI primers. TCRdb reprocessed the multiplex PCR reads via MiXCR and lists one record per CDR3 protein. Of tens of thousands of distinct CDR3 sequences listed, approximately 52% are singletons. Sequenced material: peripheral blood. The receptors were sampled from an adult man with Graves' ophthalmopathy.

This clonotype occurred a few times. A much larger clone lies a single base off, so this may be a read error. The V gene is TRBV28, the J gene TRBJ2-7; D is ambiguous. Trimming took off 3 bases at V and 3 bases at J, with 12 bases between the two ends. The CDR3 is made up of 14 amino acids. Germline V gene data show CDR1 as MDHEN and CDR2 as SYDVKM. As DNA, the CDR3 is TGTGCCAGCAGTTTCCCTCACACGAACTACGAGCAGTACTTC. Its protein is CASSFPHTNYEQYF.

The chain has TRBV25-1 and TRBJ2-1; 13 bases line up with TRBD2. The germline CDR1 and CDR2 sequences are MGHDK and SYGVNS. V lost 5 bases, J lost 5 bases, and 3 bases stayed unmatched. This CDR3 spans 15 amino acids. The CDR3 sequence is CASSPGTSGDNEQFF. For the CDR3, the DNA is TGTGCCAGCAGTCCGGGGACTAGCGGGGACAATGAGCAGTTCTTC.

A note on this clonotype: A read error may produce the germline difference seen at one junction end. The V gene is TRBV6-1, the J gene TRBJ1-6; D is undetermined. This CDR3 region has 14 residues. The germline V gene has CDR1 MNHNS and CDR2 SASEGT. CDR3 coding DNA: TGTGCCAGCAGTTTTGCTAGAGGGAGGGAGACCCAGTACTTT. Its protein product is CASSFARGRETQYF.

V gene TRBV19 combines with J gene TRBJ2-5; D call uncertain. Germline-derived CDR1 and CDR2 are LNHDA and SQIVND (reference sequence). CDR3 size: 15 residues. Trimming shortened V by 3 bases and J by 0 bases, and 11 bases separated the two germline ends. The CDR3 here is CASSIGDIYQETQYF. DNA for the CDR3: TGTGCCAGTAGTATTGGAGACATTTACCAAGAGACCCAGTACTTC. The full variable domain, its missing parts supplied by reference TRBV19 and TRBJ2-5, is DGGITQSPKYLFRKEGQNVTLSCEQNLNHDAMYWYRQDPGQGLRLIYYSQIVNDFQKGDIAEGYSVSREKKESFPLTVTSAQKNPTAFYLCASSIGDIYQETQYFGPGTRLLVL.

The rearrangement joins TRBV7-2 to TRBJ2-7; D is undetermined. The germline V gene has CDR1 SGHTA and CDR2 FQGNSA. Trimming removed 3 bases at V and 6 bases at J, with 12 bases between. CDR3 size: 13 residues. The CDR3 spells CTSSLSESGEQYF. CDR3 nucleotide sequence: TGTACCAGCAGCTTGTCGGAATCGGGCGAGCAGTACTTC.

CDR3: CGDYRAQGRLNEQFF. The CDR3 DNA sequence: TGCGGTGATTATAGGGCCCAGGGGAGGTTGAATGAGCAGTTCTTC. The J gene is TRBJ2-1, the V gene TRBV20-1; either TRBD1 or TRBD2 may supply D (6 bases each). Germline CDR1 DFQATT, CDR2 SNEGSKA (reference sequence). The CDR3 spans 15 residues.

The chain links TRBV20-1 to TRBJ1-6, with 7 bases lining up with TRBD1. Germline assignment: CDR1 DFQATT and CDR2 SNEGSKA (reference sequence). This CDR3 has 15 amino acids. Unmatched junction bases numbered 6, after V lost 0 bases and J lost 7 bases. DNA of the CDR3: TGCAGTGCTAGAGATGTCGGACAGGAAAATTCACCCCTCCACTTT. Translated, it gives CSARDVGQENSPLHF.

In this sample, this clonotype is medium-sized (0.01 to 0.1%). CDR3 coding DNA: TGCGCCAGCAGCTTTACAGGGGGCGAGCAGTACTTC. Residues: CASSFTGGEQYF. The rearrangement joins TRBV5-1 to TRBJ2-7, with TRBD1 identical over 8 bases. The ends lost 2 bases at V and 6 bases at J; junction bases unmatched: 1. The germline CDR1 and CDR2 sequences are SGHRS and YFSETQ. The CDR3 extends over 12 amino acids.

This clonotype was seen many times. The gene calls are TRBV5-1 and TRBJ1-1; D not certain. The CDR3 is made up of 14 amino acids. Germline-derived CDR1 and CDR2 are SGHRS and YFSETQ. Trimming left V 4 bases short and J 1 base short, with 11 bases between. CDR3 nucleotides: TGCGCCAGCAGCACCCAAGCGCGGAACACTGAAGCTTTCTTT. This encodes CASSTQARNTEAFF.

To note about this clonotype: The final CDR3 position lacks the conserved phenylalanine or tryptophan, pointing to a likely read error. This CDR3 reads CASWGASYGYTL. In nucleotides, the CDR3 is TGTGCCAGCTGGGGGGCGAGCTATGGCTACACCCTC. The chain uses TRBV5-6 and TRBJ1-2, with D perhaps matching TRBD1 (6 bases). The CDR3 sequence is 12 residues long. The ends were cut back, 7 bases at V and 4 bases at J, with 11 bases in the middle. The germline V gene has CDR1 SGHDT and CDR2 YYEEEE.

J is TRBJ2-3 and V is TRBV20-1; TRBD2 might be the D (7 bases). This CDR3 is built from 15 residues. Germline V gene lookup returns CDR1 DFQATT and CDR2 SNEGSKA (reference sequence). Trimming pared 8 bases from V and 1 base from J, leaving 19 bases between. The CDR3 sequence is CSPSSGGGGTDTQYF. The CDR3 nucleotides are TGCAGTCCCTCTAGCGGAGGGGGTGGCACAGATACGCAGTATTTT.

Notes on this clonotype: One end of the junction does not line up with germline, which may come from a read error. The chain uses TRBV7-9 and TRBJ2-7; 10 bases align to TRBD2. Germline assignment: CDR1 SEHNR and CDR2 FQNEAQ (reference sequence). The CDR3 consists of 16 residues. The CDR3 is CASSLRGSGGTYERYF. As DNA, the CDR3 is TGTGCCAGCAGCTTACGTGGTAGCGGGGGGACCTACGAGCGGTACTTC.

The V gene is TRBV18, the J gene TRBJ2-1, with D tentatively TRBD1 (6 bases). V was shortened by 5 bases and J by 6 bases, with 11 bases between the two germline ends. Germline V CDR1 and CDR2: KGHSH, LQKENI. The CDR3 totals 13 residues. CDR3 loop: CASSSRGSNEQFF. The CDR3 nucleotides read TGTGCCAGCTCATCGAGGGGGAGCAATGAGCAGTTCTTC.

This clonotype was recorded many times. CDR3 protein: CASSLSRDRYTF. CDR3 coding DNA: TGTGCCAGCAGTTTATCCAGGGATCGCTACACCTTC. V is TRBV28 and J is TRBJ1-2; a weak D match, TRBD1 (5 bases). Germline V gene lookup returns CDR1 MDHEN and CDR2 SYDVKM. The CDR3 consists of 12 residues. The V gene lost 1 base and the J gene lost 9 bases, with 9 bases spanning the gap.